This T cell receptor beta chain was retrieved from a study of blood T cell repertoires in COVID-19. On the study more broadly: T cells, B-cell-depleted T cells, or PBMCs provided the cDNA or gDNA that served as material.

V lost 9 bases and J lost 5, with 14 bases in between. CDR3 length: 13 residues. Per the germline V gene, CDR1 is LNHNV and CDR2 is YYDKDF (reference sequence). Some clones are missing from TCRdb's copy, which holds only in-frame ones; the method was immunoSEQ multiplex PCR. Of about 490,000 clones in the sample, 70% to 90% are singletons; the top ten hold approximately 3.2%. The count of this clone is one. This TCR came from a human donor in a cohort sampled during active COVID-19. Material for sequencing was peripheral blood. V usage is TRBV15 and J usage is TRBJ2-1; a weak D match, TRBD2 (6 bases). The CDR3 DNA reads as TGTGCCACTCTTCCAGGAGGGCACAATGAGCAGTTCTTC. Its translation: CATLPGGHNEQFF.